This passage covers 24 T cell receptor beta chains from one sample sequenced in a study of blood T cell repertoires in COVID-19. Generated by immunoSEQ multiplex PCR, the TCRdb table keeps only in-frame clones and is missing some. The profile shows 350,000 to 400,000 clones, about 89% of them singletons. Material for sequencing was PBMCs or T cells enriched from blood (not recorded which). These receptors came from a man aged 35 to 55 in a cohort exposed to, infected with or recovered from COVID-19 (not recorded which).

The genes are TRBV27 and TRBJ2-7, with D perhaps matching TRBD1 (6 bases). Between the trimmed V and J ends, which lost 5 bases and 7 bases, there was a span of 12 bases. The CDR3 is made up of 12 amino acids. Germline values: CDR1 MNHEY, CDR2 SMNVEV (reference sequence). For the CDR3, the DNA is TGTGCCAGCAGTAGCACAGGGACGGAGCAGTACTTC. Its protein is CASSSTGTEQYF.

This chain connects TRBV28 to TRBJ2-7; D gene ambiguous. The CDR3 spans 14 residues. CDR1 is MDHEN, CDR2 SYDVKM, per germline. Trimming took off 3 bases at V and 3 bases at J, with 12 bases between the two ends. CDR3 residues: CASSFAPSGYEQYF. In nucleotides, the CDR3 is TGTGCCAGCAGTTTTGCGCCATCGGGCTACGAGCAGTACTTC.

This clone was detected once. V and J are TRBV5-1 and TRBJ2-1; the match to TRBD2 covers 10 bases. The V and J ends lost 4 bases and 7 bases, in that order; junction bases with no gene match: 5. CDR1 SGHRS and CDR2 YFSETQ come from the germline V gene. The CDR3 has 14 amino acids. The CDR3 region has the DNA TGCGCCAGCAGCCCGGGACTAGCGCGGAATGAGCAGTTCTTC. Translating gives CASSPGLARNEQFF.

The V and J genes are TRBV5-1 and TRBJ2-7, with 8 bases lining up with TRBD2. The CDR3 runs to 14 residues. The germline gives CDR1 SGHRS, CDR2 YFSETQ. The V gene end was trimmed by 2 bases and the J gene end by 2 bases; junction bases not matched to a gene: 3. CDR3 protein: CASSFTGRAYEQYF. Written as DNA, the CDR3 is TGCGCCAGCAGCTTCACCGGGAGGGCCTACGAGCAGTACTTC.

The V call is TRBV29-1, the J call TRBJ1-2; a possible D gene is TRBD1 (6 bases). Germline V gene lookup returns CDR1 SQVTM and CDR2 ANQGSEA. The V end lost 3 bases, the J end lost 4 bases, and 9 bases lay between the germline ends. The CDR3 loop spans 12 amino acids. The CDR3: CSVDSDSYGYTF. The DNA of the CDR3 is TGCAGCGTTGATTCGGACAGCTATGGCTACACCTTC.

The V call is TRBV7-9, the J call TRBJ1-1; D is ambiguous. The CDR3 covers 14 residues. The germline CDR1 and CDR2 sequences are SEHNR and FQNEAQ (reference sequence). V was trimmed by 2 bases and J by 1 base, leaving 8 bases between them. The CDR3, as DNA: TGTGCCAGCAGCTTACCTAATGAGAACACTGAAGCTTTCTTT. Translation gives CASSLPNENTEAFF. The full variable domain, with the rest looked up from reference TRBV7-9 and TRBJ1-1, is DTGVSQNPRHKITKRGQNVTFRCDPISEHNRLYWYRQTLGQGPEFLTYFQNEAQLEKSRLLSDRFSAERPKGSFSTLEIQRTEQGDSAMYLCASSLPNENTEAFFGQGTRLTVV.

Here the CDR3 DNA reads TGTGCCAGCAGTGGGAGGGTTACGTCGGGCTTCGGCAATTCACCCCTCCACTTT. This encodes CASSGRVTSGFGNSPLHF. This chain links TRBV6-1 with TRBJ1-6, with D unclear. Trimming shortened V by 4 bases and J by 7 bases, and 23 bases separated the two germline ends. Germline values: CDR1 MNHNS, CDR2 SASEGT. The CDR3 extends over 18 amino acids.

J is TRBJ1-2 and V is TRBV27; 7 bases line up with TRBD1. CDR1 and CDR2 from the germline V gene are MNHEY and SMNVEV (reference sequence). Unmatched junction bases numbered 7, after V lost 5 bases and J lost 4 bases. This CDR3 contains 14 residues. The CDR3 bases are TGTGCCAGCAGTGCGACAGGGTTAGGCTATGGCTACACCTTC. Translation gives CASSATGLGYGYTF.

The rearrangement uses TRBV2 and TRBJ2-7, with 9 bases identical to TRBD2. Germline V CDR1 and CDR2: SNHLY, FYNNEI. J gave up 9 bases and V 3 bases, and 6 bases lay outside the gene matches. The CDR3 is made up of 13 amino acids. The DNA of the CDR3 is TGTGCCAGCAGTGAGCCTAGCGGGATGCGGCAGTACTTC. Translation gives CASSEPSGMRQYF.

CDR3 nucleotide sequence: TGTGCCAGCAGTCCGAATCGACTAGCGGGAATCCCAGATACGCAGTATTTT. It codes for CASSPNRLAGIPDTQYF. The V and J genes are TRBV6-6 and TRBJ2-3; 11 positions match TRBD2. The CDR3 runs 17 residues. J gave up 4 bases and V 5 bases, and 11 bases lay outside the gene matches. CDR1 and CDR2 (germline): MNHNY, SVGAGI (reference sequence).

The sample holds one count of this clone. This sequence joins TRBV10-1 and TRBJ2-3; 9 nucleotides line up with TRBD2. Germline-derived CDR1 and CDR2 are WNHNN and SYGVQD (reference sequence). Trimming took 6 bases from V and 4 from J; bases not matched to a gene: 5. The CDR3 consists of 14 residues. The CDR3: CASRAGGDADTQYF. The CDR3 DNA reads TGCGCCAGCAGAGCGGGAGGCGACGCAGATACGCAGTATTTT.

The rearrangement links TRBV9 to TRBJ1-6, with TRBD1 matching 10 bases. Per germline, CDR1 SGDLS and CDR2 YYNGEE. CDR3 length: 15 residues. The V segment lost 4 bases and the J segment 7 bases; nucleotides outside the gene matches: 5. The CDR3 region has the DNA TGTGCCAGCAGCCCAAGGGACAGGGGCAATTCACCCCTCCACTTT. Translation gives CASSPRDRGNSPLHF.

This clone appeared a single time. V is TRBV5-6 and J is TRBJ2-5; TRBD2 agrees at 12 bases. Losses at the gene ends were 1 base for V and 5 bases for J; bases not matched to a gene: 6. The CDR3 consists of 16 residues. Germline loops: CDR1 SGHDT, CDR2 YYEEEE. This CDR3 is CASSLLLAGGLETQYF. CDR3 nucleotides: TGTGCCAGCAGCTTGCTGCTAGCGGGAGGGCTGGAGACCCAGTACTTC.

This chain uses TRBV30 with TRBJ2-7, with a possible D match to TRBD1 (6 bases). The V end was cut by 5 bases, the J end by 0 bases, with 8 bases between. The CDR3 extends over 12 amino acids. Germline V gene data show CDR1 as GTSNPN and CDR2 as SVGIG (reference sequence). CDR3 coding DNA: TGTGCCTGGGGCAGGGGCTCCTACGAGCAGTACTTC. Protein: CAWGRGSYEQYF.

This rearrangement joins TRBV10-3 to TRBJ2-2, with D possibly being TRBD1 (7 bases). Trimming shortened V by 0 bases and J by 5 bases, and 13 bases separated the two germline ends. CDR3 length: 16 residues. The V gene's germline CDR1 is ENHRY and CDR2 SYGVKD. CDR3 sequence reads: CAISESTGRKTGELFF. In DNA, the CDR3 is TGTGCCATCAGTGAGTCGACAGGGAGGAAAACCGGGGAGCTGTTTTTT.

The CDR3 DNA reads TGTGCCACCCGTTTCCAGGGGGCTGCTAATGAAAAACTGTTTTTT. It is translated as CATRFQGAANEKLFF. The rearrangement uses TRBV6-5 and TRBJ1-4, with 8 nucleotides matching TRBD1. The junction had 10 bases not matched to a gene; V was cut back by 10 bases and J by 3 bases. Germline V gene sequence: CDR1 MNHEY, CDR2 SVGAGI. CDR3 length equals 15 residues.

About this clone: Other DNA sequences in this specimen translate into the identical CDR3. The chain links TRBV18 to TRBJ1-1, with TRBD1 as a possible D gene (6 bases). The CDR3 sequence is 13 residues long. Germline V CDR1 and CDR2: KGHSH, LQKENI. Trimming removed 6 bases at V and 1 base at J, with 9 bases between. CDR3 DNA: TGTGCCAGCTCGCCGGGACAGAACACTGAAGCTTTCTTT. Translation: CASSPGQNTEAFF.

The chain employs TRBV5-5 and TRBJ2-7; 8 bases agree with TRBD2. The germline V gene has CDR1 SGHKS and CDR2 YYEKEE (reference sequence). The CDR3 contains 15 residues. V was clipped by 1 base and J by 3 bases; unmatched bases: 6. The CDR3 reads CASSLSSSGLYEQYF. CDR3 DNA: TGTGCCAGCAGCTTGTCGTCTAGCGGGCTCTACGAGCAGTACTTC.

The V and J genes are TRBV3-1 (or the pseudogene TRBV3-2) and TRBJ2-3; D is unclear. Between the trimmed V and J ends, which lost 2 bases and 6 bases, there was a span of 15 bases. Germline CDR1 and CDR2: LGHDT and YNNKEL (reference sequence). The CDR3 totals 15 residues. In DNA form, the CDR3 reads TGTGCCAGCAGCCAAAACCCCCCCCGGTCGGATACGCAGTATTTT. Translated: CASSQNPPRSDTQYF.

This clone was picked up a small number of times. This sequence joins TRBV2 and TRBJ2-2; tentative D call: TRBD1 (6 bases). The V end lost 4 bases, the J end lost 5 bases, and 14 bases lay between the germline ends. The CDR3 loop spans 15 amino acids. CDR1 SNHLY and CDR2 FYNNEI come from the germline V gene. Here the CDR3 reads CASSAGGLRTGELFF. The CDR3 DNA is TGTGCCAGCAGTGCTGGGGGCCTAAGGACCGGGGAGCTGTTTTTT.

This clone has only one observation. The J gene is TRBJ2-7, the V gene TRBV11-1; TRBD2 might be the D (5 bases). The CDR3 sequence is 14 residues long. Trimming cost V 6 bases and J 4 bases, with 16 bases left between them. Germline values: CDR1 SGHAT, CDR2 FQDESV (reference sequence). Here the CDR3 reads CASSSVWERYEQYF. CDR3 DNA sequence: TGTGCCAGCAGTTCTGTATGGGAGAGATACGAGCAGTACTTC.

CDR3 residues: CASSEGAASNQPQHF. CDR3 sequence (DNA): TGTGCCAGCAGTGAAGGTGCGGCCAGCAATCAGCCCCAGCATTTT. The chain links TRBV2 to TRBJ1-5, with D unresolved. CDR3 length: 15 residues. CDR1 and CDR2 from the germline V gene are SNHLY and FYNNEI. The V and J ends lost 1 base and 1 base respectively, with 8 bases between them.

The V call is TRBV27, the J call TRBJ1-6; possible D gene TRBD1, 5 bases. The CDR3 has 13 residues. The V and J ends lost 6 bases and 9 bases respectively, with 12 bases between them. Germline-derived CDR1 and CDR2 are MNHEY and SMNVEV (reference sequence). The CDR3 loop is CASRGQEGSPLHF. CDR3 nucleotides: TGTGCCAGCAGGGGGCAGGAGGGTTCACCCCTCCACTTT.

CDR3 bases: TGTGCCAGCAGTTCTCTAGCGACCACTGGGGCCAACGTCCTGACTTTC. Its protein product is CASSSLATTGANVLTF. The chain combines TRBV27 with TRBJ2-6, with D maybe TRBD2 (6 bases). CDR1 and CDR2 from the germline V gene are MNHEY and SMNVEV (reference sequence). The ends were cut back, 4 bases at V and 2 bases at J, with 12 bases in the middle. This CDR3 contains 16 residues.